Listed below are T cell receptor beta chains from one sample, sequenced in a study of T cells in Graves' hyperthyroidism and ophthalmopathy. TCRdb fed the multiplex PCR reads into MiXCR, producing one record per CDR3 protein. Among over 350,000 distinct CDR3 sequences listed, about 15% were seen once. The sequenced sample was blood. These receptors all stem from a man aged 18 to 29 with Graves' ophthalmopathy. The CDR3 runs from the conserved cysteine through the conserved F or W. The D gene is left open where the match is weak. Expanded clones get a size class; other rows say once, few or many, or leave the size out.

. | few | TRBJ2-1 | TRBV19 | CASSPSWAGAGNEQFF | TGTGCCAGTAGCCCGAGTTGGGCGGGGGCAGGAAATGAGCAGTTCTTC
. | many | TRBJ2-4 | TRBV5-1 | CASSLSTAGKNIQYF | TGCGCCAGCAGCTTGAGTACAGCGGGCAAAAACATTCAGTACTTC
. | . | TRBJ1-2 | TRBV3-1 | CASSHLQGHGYTF | TGTGCCAGCAGCCATCTCCAGGGTCATGGCTACACCTTC
. | many | TRBJ2-2 | TRBV5-1 | CASSLVLQPNTGELFF | TGCGCCAGCAGCTTGGTTTTGCAGCCCAACACCGGGGAGCTGTTTTTT
TRBD1 | many | TRBJ2-7 | TRBV10-3 | CAIGTGISYEQYF | TGTGCCATCGGGACAGGGATCTCCTACGAGCAGTACTTC
. | many | TRBJ2-3 | TRBV7-3 | CASSLTGSSQSTDTQYF | TGTGCCAGCAGCTTAACTGGCTCCTCCCAAAGCACAGATACGCAGTATTTT
. | many | TRBJ2-4 | TRBV28 | CASNWGTGTSSNIQYF | TGTGCCAGCAACTGGGGGACCGGGACCAGCTCGAACATTCAGTACTTC
. | many | TRBJ2-5 | TRBV2 | CASSGDFQETQYF | TGTGCCAGCAGTGGGGACTTTCAAGAGACCCAGTACTTC
TRBD1 | few | TRBJ1-1 | TRBV5-1 | CASREGAAEAFF | TGCGCCAGCAGGGAGGGGGCGGCGGAAGCTTTCTTT
TRBD1 | many | TRBJ1-2 | TRBV12-3/TRBV12-4 | CASSPDRAPDGYTF | TGTGCCAGCAGCCCTGACAGGGCCCCCGATGGCTACACCTTC
. | many | TRBJ1-1 | TRBV20-1 | CSARGFRETEAFF | TGCAGTGCTAGAGGCTTCAGGGAGACTGAAGCTTTCTTT
. | . | TRBJ2-1 | TRBV27 | CASSPTYHEQFF | TGTGCCAGCAGTCCAACATATCATGAGCAGTTCTTC
TRBD1 | many | TRBJ2-7 | TRBV3-1 | CASSQDEADRGSYEQYF | TGTGCCAGCAGCCAAGATGAGGCGGACAGGGGCTCCTACGAGCAGTACTTC
TRBD1 | many | TRBJ2-7 | TRBV11-3 | CASSRGQQGKNAEQYF | TGTGCCAGCAGTAGGGGACAACAGGGGAAGAACGCCGAGCAGTACTTC
TRBD2 | few | TRBJ2-1 | TRBV10-3 | CAIKGTSGNNEQFF | TGTGCCATCAAGGGGACTAGCGGGAACAATGAGCAGTTCTTC
. | few | TRBJ2-5 | TRBV2 | CASSLGTLKETQYF | TGTGCCAGCAGTCTGGGGACTCTAAAAGAGACCCAGTACTTC
TRBD1 | . | TRBJ1-2 | TRBV11-2 | CASSLPPRGRGYTF | TGTGCCAGCAGCCTCCCCCCCAGGGGGAGAGGCTACACCTTC
. | many | TRBJ2-1 | TRBV5-1 | CAATSDSSYNEQFF | TGCGCAGCCACTTCGGACAGCTCCTACAATGAGCAGTTCTTC
TRBD1 | few | TRBJ1-2 | TRBV25-1 | CASSEETGWFGYTF | TGTGCCAGCAGTGAAGAGACAGGGTGGTTTGGCTACACCTTC
. | . | TRBJ2-3 | TRBV9 | CASSGPRLGGTDTQYF | TGTGCCAGCAGTGGCCCCCGGTTAGGCGGCACAGATACGCAGTATTTT
. | few | TRBJ2-3 | TRBV5-5 | CASSLAPGLEDTQYF | TGTGCCAGCAGCTTGGCCCCGGGACTCGAAGATACGCAGTATTTT
. | many | TRBJ2-7 | TRBV5-1 | CASSLALVKGYEQYF | TGCGCCAGCAGCTTGGCCTTGGTGAAGGGTTACGAGCAGTACTTC
TRBD1 | many | TRBJ1-1 | TRBV24-1 | CATSESGTANTEAFF | TGTGCCACCAGTGAGTCCGGGACAGCGAACACTGAAGCTTTCTTT
TRBD1 | few | TRBJ2-5 | TRBV24-1 | CATSDPGTGLQETQYF | TGTGCCACCAGTGATCCGGGGACAGGGCTACAAGAGACCCAGTACTTC
. | many | TRBJ1-1 | TRBV2 | CATRAAGFERNTEAFF | TGTGCCACCAGAGCCGCGGGGTTCGAAAGGAACACTGAAGCTTTCTTT
. | many | TRBJ1-2 | TRBV18 | CASSRGEVYYGYTF | TGTGCCAGCTCACGAGGAGAGGTATACTATGGCTACACCTTC
. | . | TRBJ2-1 | TRBV7-2 | CASSFPALAYNEQFF | TGTGCCAGCAGCTTCCCGGCGTTAGCCTACAATGAGCAGTTCTTC
. | many | TRBJ2-3 | TRBV19 | CASRAPTASTDTQYF | TGTGCCAGTAGAGCCCCGACGGCTAGCACAGATACGCAGTATTTT
. | . | TRBJ2-5 | TRBV4-1 | CASSQDFVGGLSQETQYF | TGCGCCAGCAGCCAAGATTTTGTCGGGGGGCTTAGTCAAGAGACCCAGTACTTC
. | many | TRBJ2-7 | TRBV3-1 | CASSQRDGSSYEQYF | TGTGCCAGCAGCCAACGGGACGGGAGCTCCTACGAGCAGTACTTC
TRBD1 | many | TRBJ1-2 | TRBV9 | CASSQPTGNYGYTF | TGTGCCAGCAGCCAACCGACAGGGAACTATGGCTACACCTTC
. | . | TRBJ1-1 | TRBV19 | CASRSGSRSTEAFF | TGTGCCAGTAGATCGGGATCTCGATCCACTGAAGCTTTCTTT
TRBD1 | . | TRBJ2-3 | TRBV24-1 | CATTPSTGGADTQYF | TGTGCCACCACGCCATCCACAGGGGGCGCAGATACGCAGTATTTT
. | many | TRBJ1-6 | TRBV6-5 | CASSYFRPGSPLHF | TGTGCCAGCAGTTACTTCCGTCCAGGGTCACCCCTCCACTTT
. | many | TRBJ2-3 | TRBV6-1 | CASGDSSSNTQYF | TGTGCCAGCGGAGACTCCTCCTCAAATACGCAGTATTTT
TRBD1 | many | TRBJ1-1 | TRBV6-2/TRBV6-3 | CASSYPVGTGLSEAFF | TGTGCCAGCAGTTACCCCGTTGGGACAGGGCTTAGTGAAGCTTTCTTT
. | many | TRBJ1-1 | TRBV19 | CASSIDSWGNTEAFF | TGTGCCAGTAGTATCGACAGCTGGGGGAACACTGAAGCTTTCTTT
TRBD2 | many | TRBJ2-1 | TRBV19 | CASTPPGGPHNEQFF | TGTGCCAGTACACCCCCGGGGGGGCCCCACAATGAGCAGTTCTTC
. | few | TRBJ1-1 | TRBV6-1 | CASSSPRRNTEAFF | TGTGCCAGCAGTTCCCCCCGGAGGAACACTGAAGCTTTCTTT
. | many | TRBJ2-1 | TRBV7-9 | CASSLGSSVYNEQFF | TGTGCCAGCAGCTTAGGTAGCAGTGTTTACAATGAGCAGTTCTTC